The clone carrying this TCR beta chain is categorized as large. Within the sample, other DNA sequences also encode this same CDR3. TCRdb re-clonotyped the PCR reads via MiXCR. The sample yields roughly 12,000 clones, 35% to 45% seen once. Each patient came to thyroid surgery without any prior treatment (of any kind). These data belong to a study of metastatic and nonmetastatic thyroid tumors. Trimming cost V 3 bases and J 5 bases, with 14 bases left between them. The germline V gene has CDR1 SGDLS and CDR2 YYNGEE. This CDR3 region has 14 residues. The source is a female donor with papillary thyroid cancer or a benign thyroid nodule (not recorded which). Some clones in this sample may be carry-over from other donors' samples. The sample consisted of tumor tissue. The rearrangement joins TRBV9 to TRBJ1-1, with D hard to call. CDR3 DNA: TGTGCCAGCAGCGATTCACTCCCGGGTACTGAAGCTTTCTTT. It codes for CASSDSLPGTEAFF.